What follows are 25 T cell receptor beta chains derived from one specimen sequenced in a study of cytomegalovirus exposure and HLA in healthy donors. In the PCR, 60 Vbeta and 13 Jbeta primers were used. Sequencing was performed with immunoSEQ multiplex PCR; in TCRdb, only in-frame clones are kept and a portion is missing. The data contain fewer than 150,000 clones, 80% of them singletons. The sequenced material came from PBMCs. These receptors all come from a man aged 30 to 39 in good health and CMV-seronegative.

In its sample, this clone was seen a few times. The V gene is TRBV6-5, the J gene TRBJ1-2; weak D call: TRBD1 (6 bases). The CDR3 length is 15 residues. V dropped 6 bases and J dropped 4 bases, with 18 bases sitting between them. Germline-derived CDR1 and CDR2 are MNHEY and SVGAGI. CDR3: CASSLTGQRGYGYTF. The CDR3 nucleotides read TGTGCCAGCAGCCTGACGGGACAAAGGGGCTATGGCTACACCTTC.

The chain has TRBV7-9 and TRBJ2-1, with D possibly being TRBD1 (6 bases). Germline CDR1 SEHNR, CDR2 FQNEAQ (reference sequence). The CDR3 covers 12 residues. Trimming stripped 6 bases from V and 5 bases from J, with 8 bases between. CDR3 sequence (DNA): TGTGCCAGCAGACGGACAGACAATGAGCAGTTCTTC. Translating it yields CASRRTDNEQFF.

In its sample, this clone was seen a few times. This rearrangement joins TRBV11-2 to TRBJ1-1; the D is unclear. V lost 2 bases and J 5 bases, leaving 6 bases between the germline ends. The CDR3 has 12 amino acids. Germline CDR1 is SGHAT and CDR2 is FQNNGV. The CDR3 region has the DNA TGTGCCAGCAGCTTAACGGGGACTGAAGCTTTCTTT. This codes for CASSLTGTEAFF.

The gene calls are TRBV6-5 and TRBJ1-4; D is uncertain. The germline CDR1 and CDR2 sequences are MNHEY and SVGAGI. The CDR3 sequence is 13 residues long. V was shortened by 2 bases and J by 8 bases, with 9 bases between the two germline ends. The CDR3 DNA reads as TGTGCCAGCAGTTACCTTGAGGGAGAAAAACTGTTTTTT. As protein: CASSYLEGEKLFF.

Turning to this clone: The sample contains more than one DNA sequence encoding this CDR3. V usage is TRBV27 and J usage is TRBJ2-5; D gene unclear. V lost 3 bases and J 4 bases, leaving 9 bases between the germline ends. The CDR3 has 13 residues. From germline, CDR1 is MNHEY and CDR2 SMNVEV (reference sequence). DNA of the CDR3: TGTGCCAGCAGTTTTCGCGTCCGAGAGACCCAGTACTTC. It translates to CASSFRVRETQYF.

V usage is TRBV9 and J usage is TRBJ2-1, with TRBD1 matching over 9 bases. Germline V CDR1 and CDR2: SGDLS, YYNGEE. The CDR3 contains 15 residues. V shed 5 bases and J 2 bases; nucleotides not matched to a gene: 5. The CDR3 is CASRNTGGPYNEQFF. CDR3 sequence (DNA): TGTGCCAGCAGAAACACAGGGGGCCCCTACAATGAGCAGTTCTTC.

V is TRBV7-2 and J is TRBJ1-2; tentative D call: TRBD1 (6 bases). This CDR3 comprises 14 residues. Trimming took off 2 bases at V and 4 bases at J, with 11 bases between the two ends. Per germline, CDR1 SGHTA and CDR2 FQGNSA. Here the CDR3 reads CASSLFRGTYGYTF. CDR3 DNA sequence: TGTGCCAGCAGCTTATTCAGGGGTACCTATGGCTACACCTTC. The full variable domain, its missing parts supplied by reference TRBV7-2 and TRBJ1-2, is GAGVSQSPSNKVTEKGKDVELRCDPISGHTALYWYRQSLGQGLEFLIYFQGNSAPDKSGLPSDRFSAERTGGSVSTLTIQRTQQEDSAVYLCASSLFRGTYGYTFGSGTRLTVV.

The chain carries TRBV28 and TRBJ2-1, with D maybe TRBD1 (6 bases). V was cut by 6 bases and J by 16 bases, with 19 bases left in between. This CDR3 has 12 amino acids. The germline CDR1 and CDR2 sequences are MDHEN and SYDVKM. CDR3 DNA: TGTGCCAGCAGATTGACAGGTGGGGACGGATTCTTC. As protein: CASRLTGGDGFF. The whole variable domain, filled in from reference TRBV28 and TRBJ2-1, reads DVKVTQSSRYLVKRTGEKVFLECVQDMDHENMFWYRQDPGLGLRLIYFSYDVKMKEKGDIPEGYSVSREKKERFSLILESASTNQTSMYLCASRLTGGDGFFGPGTRLTVL.

Only one count was recorded for this clone. This rearrangement joins TRBV9 to TRBJ2-3; 9 bases match TRBD2. CDR1 is SGDLS and CDR2 is YYNGEE in the germline V gene. V shed 0 bases, J shed 2 bases, and the junction held 7 bases outside the gene matches. CDR3 length: 17 residues. The CDR3 DNA follows: TGTGCCAGCAGCGTAGGGCTAGCGGGGTTTGCCACAGATACGCAGTATTTT. Its translation: CASSVGLAGFATDTQYF.

This clone was counted once. This sequence joins TRBV2 and TRBJ2-5; TRBD2 aligns across 7 bases. J lost 3 bases, V lost 4 bases, and 2 bases had no gene match. The CDR3 runs 13 residues. Germline V gene sequence: CDR1 SNHLY, CDR2 FYNNEI. CDR3 nucleotide sequence: TGTGCCAGCAGTGTGGGGGGGAAAGAGACCCAGTACTTC. Translated: CASSVGGKETQYF.

The rearrangement links TRBV10-3 to TRBJ2-1; 7 bases are a match to TRBD2. The germline V gene has CDR1 ENHRY and CDR2 SYGVKD. The CDR3 extends over 15 amino acids. V trimming: 6 bases; J trimming: 0 bases; junction bases outside the gene matches: 5. DNA for the CDR3: TGTGCCATCAGGGGGGGGGAGAGCTCCTACAATGAGCAGTTCTTC. Translated, it gives CAIRGGESSYNEQFF.

A few counts support this clone. This chain joins TRBV6-5 and TRBJ2-7; no clear D. This CDR3 contains 13 residues. The germline CDR1 and CDR2 sequences are MNHEY and SVGAGI. V lost 2 bases, J lost 1 base, and 6 bases lay in between. The chain's CDR3 is CASSYRQSYEQYF. The DNA for the CDR3 is TGTGCCAGCAGTTACCGCCAGTCCTACGAGCAGTACTTC.

This clone showed up just once. This chain links TRBV6-1 with TRBJ2-7; D remains ambiguous. V lost 4 bases to trimming and J lost 3 bases, with 19 bases between them. This CDR3 has 16 amino acids. The germline gives CDR1 MNHNS, CDR2 SASEGT. This CDR3 reads CASSVSELVRGYEQYF. CDR3 coding DNA: TGTGCCAGCAGTGTATCGGAGCTGGTCCGAGGCTACGAGCAGTACTTC.

This clone came up a few times. The V gene is TRBV6-1, the J gene TRBJ1-2; 7 nucleotides match TRBD1. Germline V gene sequence: CDR1 MNHNS, CDR2 SASEGT. V shed 3 bases, J shed 2 bases, and the junction held 9 bases outside the gene matches. The CDR3 is made up of 16 amino acids. The CDR3 loop is CASSDQPTQGNYGYTF. CDR3 bases: TGTGCCAGCAGTGACCAGCCGACACAGGGGAACTATGGCTACACCTTC.

V and J are TRBV9 and TRBJ2-5, with D maybe TRBD2 (5 bases). CDR1 is SGDLS, CDR2 YYNGEE, per germline. CDR3 length equals 13 residues. The ends were cut back, 0 bases at V and 5 bases at J, with 8 bases in the middle. CDR3 nucleotide sequence: TGTGCCAGCAGCGTAGGTGGGAGTGAGACCCAGTACTTC. It codes for CASSVGGSETQYF. Using reference TRBV9 and TRBJ2-5 for the parts outside the CDR3, the full variable domain is DSGVTQTPKHLITATGQRVTLRCSPRSGDLSVYWYQQSLDQGLQFLIQYYNGEERAKGNILERFSAQQFPDLHSELNLSSLELGDSALYFCASSVGGSETQYFGPGTRLLVL.

The rearrangement joins TRBV29-1 to TRBJ2-2; D not resolved. This CDR3 comprises 14 residues. V lost 3 bases to trimming and J lost 2 bases, with 10 bases between them. Germline V gene lookup returns CDR1 SQVTM and CDR2 ANQGSEA. The CDR3 bases are TGCAGCGTTGAGAAACAGCTAAACACCGGGGAGCTGTTTTTT. This encodes CSVEKQLNTGELFF.

J is TRBJ1-5 and V is TRBV6-4; tentatively, D is TRBD1 (5 bases). Trimming stripped 4 bases from V and 5 bases from J, with 9 bases between. Germline lookup yields CDR1 MRHNA and CDR2 SNTAGT. This CDR3 comprises 13 residues. CDR3 region: CASSVQADQPQHF. CDR3 nucleotide sequence: TGTGCCAGCAGTGTACAGGCTGATCAGCCCCAGCATTTT.

Concerning this clone: Additional DNA sequences in this sample encode the identical CDR3. The chain recombines TRBV27 with TRBJ2-2; 12 nucleotides line up with TRBD2. The V segment lost 7 bases and the J segment 8 bases; nucleotides outside the gene matches: 5. Germline V gene sequence: CDR1 MNHEY, CDR2 SMNVEV (reference sequence). The CDR3 length is 14 residues. Here the CDR3 reads CASTWTSGTGELFF. In nucleotides, the CDR3 is TGTGCCAGCACCTGGACTAGCGGGACTGGGGAGCTGTTTTTT.

With respect to this clone: One end of the junction varies from germline; a read error may be responsible. The V call is TRBV7-7, the J call TRBJ2-2; tentative D call: TRBD1 (5 bases). This CDR3 is built from 14 residues. The germline gives CDR1 SSHAT, CDR2 FNYEAQ (reference sequence). As DNA, the CDR3 is TGTGCTAGCAGCTATGGACAGAACACCGGGGAGCTGTTTTTT. Translated, it gives CASSYGQNTGELFF.

The V call is TRBV11-2, the J call TRBJ1-2; no reliable D call. CDR1 is SGHAT and CDR2 is FQNNGV in the germline V gene. The CDR3 extends over 18 amino acids. The V gene lost 0 bases and the J gene lost 5 bases, with 22 bases spanning the gap. CDR3 amino acids: CASSLEFPGRASRYGYTF. The CDR3 DNA reads TGTGCCAGCAGCTTAGAGTTCCCGGGGAGGGCCTCTCGATATGGCTACACCTTC.

This rearrangement joins TRBV28 to TRBJ1-1; the D gene is possibly TRBD1 (5 bases). CDR1 MDHEN and CDR2 SYDVKM come from the germline V gene. CDR3 length: 15 amino acids. Deletions cut 3 bases from V and 1 base from J, with 12 bases between. This chain's CDR3 is CASSFSRAGNTEAFF. DNA of the CDR3: TGTGCCAGCAGTTTTAGCAGGGCCGGGAACACTGAAGCTTTCTTT.

The chain uses TRBV4-1 and TRBJ2-1; 9 bases fit TRBD1. J lost 10 bases, V lost 4 bases, and 8 bases had no gene match. The germline V gene has CDR1 MGHRA and CDR2 YSYEKL. This CDR3 comprises 14 residues. CDR3 region: CASSPRTGGREQFF. CDR3 coding DNA: TGCGCCAGCAGCCCGCGCACAGGGGGCAGGGAGCAGTTCTTC.

The chain employs TRBV6-5 and TRBJ2-7, with 8 positions matching TRBD1. This CDR3 is 15 amino acids long. The V gene's germline CDR1 is MNHEY and CDR2 SVGAGI. V shed 2 bases, J shed 2 bases, and the junction held 5 bases outside the gene matches. The CDR3 coding sequence is TGTGCCAGCAGTTACACCAGACAGGGGACCTACGAGCAGTACTTC. Translated: CASSYTRQGTYEQYF.

This clone was detected only a few times. The chain employs TRBV12-1 and TRBJ2-4; the D call of TRBD2 is as the table states it, not checked on the DNA. TRBV12-1 is a known pseudogene. The CDR3 contains 15 residues. CDR3 in amino acids: CASSSGLAGDYIQYF. The CDR3 nucleotides read TGTGCCAGCAGCTCCGGACTAGCGGGAGATTACATTCAGTACTTC.

A few counts support this clone. The chain uses TRBV6-1 and TRBJ2-5; TRBD2 might be the D (6 bases). Germline loops: CDR1 MNHNS, CDR2 SASEGT. The ends were cut back, 6 bases at V and 4 bases at J, with 12 bases in the middle. The CDR3 runs 13 residues. The CDR3: CASREGLGETQYF. The CDR3 region has the DNA TGTGCCAGCAGGGAGGGCCTGGGAGAGACCCAGTACTTC.